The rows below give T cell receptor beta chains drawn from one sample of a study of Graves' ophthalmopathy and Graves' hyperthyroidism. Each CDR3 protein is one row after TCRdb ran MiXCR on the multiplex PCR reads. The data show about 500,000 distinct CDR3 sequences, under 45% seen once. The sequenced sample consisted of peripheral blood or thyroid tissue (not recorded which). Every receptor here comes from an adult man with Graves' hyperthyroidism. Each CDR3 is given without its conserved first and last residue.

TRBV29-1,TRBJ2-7,SVEDSGWTTEQY
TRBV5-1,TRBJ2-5,ASSLMLGETQY
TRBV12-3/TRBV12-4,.,ASSSGIPYNEQF
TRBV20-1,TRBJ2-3,SARTSVWTDTQY
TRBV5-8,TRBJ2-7,ASSMGVYEQY
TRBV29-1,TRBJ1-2,SVVAGTGNYGYT
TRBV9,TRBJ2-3,ASSVTTGVLGDTQY
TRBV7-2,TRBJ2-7,ASSLYTGTGLDEQY
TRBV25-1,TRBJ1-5,ASSELLNVRDRGPNQPQH
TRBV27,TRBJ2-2,ASSLEGMENTGELF
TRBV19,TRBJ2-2,ASSVTGGNTGELF
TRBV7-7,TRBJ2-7,ASSLARGSDEQY
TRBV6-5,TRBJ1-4,ASSQSRGTATVNEKLF
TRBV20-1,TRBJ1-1,SANSGTPNTEAF
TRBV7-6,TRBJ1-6,ASSLVTGSNSPLH
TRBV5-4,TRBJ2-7,ASSSGVTYEQY
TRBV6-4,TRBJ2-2,ASSLQGDGELF
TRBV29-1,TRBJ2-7,SALADKAYEQY
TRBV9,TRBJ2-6,ASSGKPRGSGANVLT
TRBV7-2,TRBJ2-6,ASSLGGQGRAGANVLT
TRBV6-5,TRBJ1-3,ASSPRQGVLGNTIY
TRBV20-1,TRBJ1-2,SGNLGYGYT
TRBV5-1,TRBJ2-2,ASSHGLAGGRNEQF
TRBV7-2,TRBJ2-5,ASSPGLAVVETQY
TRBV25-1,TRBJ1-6,ASSESRGLHSPLH
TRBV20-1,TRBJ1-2,SARKHVAGTGGYGYT
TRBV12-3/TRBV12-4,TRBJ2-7,ASTRDSYYEQY
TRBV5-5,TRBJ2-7,ASSSGTGPYYEQY
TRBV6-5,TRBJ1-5,ASNPNNGQPQH
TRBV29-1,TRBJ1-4,SVKWTPEKLF
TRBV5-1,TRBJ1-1,ASSEFRTAGGTEAF
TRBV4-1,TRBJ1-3,ASSRDQVSGNTIY
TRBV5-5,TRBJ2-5,ASSLSGRAKETQY
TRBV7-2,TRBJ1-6,ASSLGDRINSPLH
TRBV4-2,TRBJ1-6,ASSQAGHGSSYNSPLH
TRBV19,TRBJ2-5,ASRPGHLQETQY
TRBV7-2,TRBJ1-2,ASRSGTRQGANGYT
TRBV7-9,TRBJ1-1,ASSLYPTEAF